Following are 30 T cell receptor beta chains from one sample sequenced in a study of CD8 T cells in ankylosing spondylitis. TCRdb called the 5' RACE reads again in MiXCR, with one record for every CDR3 protein. The repertoire holds 210,000 or so distinct CDR3 sequences, with 8% to 10% as singletons. Sequencing was carried out using blood, either unsorted or a sorted T cell fraction (not recorded which). These receptors were obtained from a female donor with ankylosing spondylitis or in good health (not recorded which).

About this clonotype itself: Germline and junction disagree at one end, which may indicate a read error. The rearrangement uses TRBV2 and TRBJ1-5, with 7 bases identical to TRBD1. This CDR3 has 14 residues. Germline lookup yields CDR1 SNHLY and CDR2 FYNNEI. The DNA of the CDR3 is TGTGTCAGCAGCAAGACAGGGCGGGATCAGCCCCAGCATTTT. Translated: CVSSKTGRDQPQHF.

The table lists this clonotype with many counts. The chain employs TRBV12-3 or TRBV12-4 and TRBJ1-2; D remains ambiguous. The CDR3 covers 14 residues. Trimming took 3 bases from V and 8 from J, leaving 16 bases between them. CDR3 DNA: TGTGCCAGCAGTTTCTCTAGGGCCCCGCGGGGCTACACCTTC. It is translated as CASSFSRAPRGYTF.

This clonotype was found a few times. The V call is TRBV7-9, the J call TRBJ2-3; the D is unclear. The V and J ends lost 6 bases and 2 bases respectively, with 12 bases between them. The CDR3 spans 14 residues. Germline V CDR1 and CDR2: SEHNR, FQNEAQ (reference sequence). The CDR3: CASRRPPLTDTQYF. The CDR3 nucleotides read TGTGCCAGCAGGCGGCCCCCCCTCACAGATACGCAGTATTTT.

Many counts were recorded for this clonotype. This chain links TRBV7-3 with TRBJ1-2; D is unresolved. Trimming removed 5 bases at V and 0 bases at J, with 13 bases between. This CDR3 has 15 amino acids. Germline values: CDR1 SGHTA, CDR2 FQGTGA. CDR3 sequence: CASSPGPTTNYGYTF. The DNA for the CDR3 is TGTGCCAGCAGCCCCGGGCCTACAACTAACTATGGCTACACCTTC.

DNA for the CDR3: TGTGCCAGCAGCTCCCGACTAGCGGCAACCTACGAGCAGTACTTC. Its translation: CASSSRLAATYEQYF. V usage is TRBV7-2 and J usage is TRBJ2-7; 9 bases are a match to TRBD2. This CDR3 spans 15 amino acids. The V segment lost 4 bases and the J segment 2 bases; nucleotides outside the gene matches: 6. The germline CDR1 and CDR2 sequences are SGHTA and FQGNSA. Supplemented by reference TRBV7-2 and TRBJ2-7, the full variable domain reads GAGVSQSPSNKVTEKGKDVELRCDPISGHTALYWYRQSLGQGLEFLIYFQGNSAPDKSGLPSDRFSAERTGGSVSTLTIQRTQQEDSAVYLCASSSRLAATYEQYFGPGTRLTVT.

The rearrangement links TRBV7-2 to TRBJ2-7, with no clear D. This CDR3 has 12 residues. V lost 5 bases and J lost 5, with 10 bases in between. CDR1 and CDR2 (germline): SGHTA, FQGNSA. For the CDR3, the DNA is TGTGCCAGCAGCCCCGTTGGGAACGAGCAGTACTTC. As protein: CASSPVGNEQYF.

There are many counts of this clonotype. The J gene is TRBJ2-2, the V gene TRBV2; 8 nucleotides match TRBD2. The ends lost 8 bases at V and 1 base at J; junction bases unmatched: 15. The CDR3 extends over 18 amino acids. Germline V gene lookup returns CDR1 SNHLY and CDR2 FYNNEI. This CDR3 reads CASYSMRSGSLNTGELFF. The CDR3 DNA reads TGTGCCAGCTATAGTATGAGGAGCGGGAGTTTGAACACCGGGGAGCTGTTTTTT.

The rearrangement links TRBV18 to TRBJ1-1; no firm D call. Trimming cost V 6 bases and J 5 bases, with 16 bases left between them. The CDR3 consists of 14 residues. Per the germline V gene, CDR1 is KGHSH and CDR2 is LQKENI. CDR3 in amino acids: CASSPTMGRTEAFF. Here the CDR3 DNA reads TGTGCCAGCTCCCCTACGATGGGGAGGACTGAAGCTTTCTTT.

This clonotype was counted many times. The chain combines TRBV28 with TRBJ2-5; 13 bases are a match to TRBD2. Germline loops: CDR1 MDHEN, CDR2 SYDVKM. Losses at the gene ends were 5 bases for V and 3 bases for J; bases not matched to a gene: 6. The CDR3 extends over 16 amino acids. The CDR3: CASSPGLAGWKETQYF. In nucleotides, the CDR3 is TGTGCCAGCAGTCCGGGACTAGCGGGATGGAAAGAGACCCAGTACTTC.

This clonotype was counted many times. The chain joins TRBV6-1 to TRBJ2-1; a weak D match, TRBD2 (5 bases). The germline gives CDR1 MNHNS, CDR2 SASEGT. The V and J ends lost 10 bases and 4 bases respectively, with 20 bases between them. The CDR3 has 15 residues. The CDR3 nucleotides are TGTGCCACAGCAAGGGAATCCAGGAGGTACAATGAGCAGTTCTTC. Translated, it gives CATARESRRYNEQFF.

A remark on this clonotype: A much larger clone is a single base away; this may be a read error. The V and J genes are TRBV5-1 and TRBJ2-3; D might be TRBD1 or TRBD2, each matching 5 bases. The CDR3 extends over 15 amino acids. Germline CDR1 reads SGHRS; CDR2 reads YFSETQ. Between the trimmed V and J ends, which lost 6 bases and 1 base, there was a span of 15 bases. Here the CDR3 DNA reads TGCGCCAGCACCACTTCGGTGGGACGCACAGATACGCAGTATTTT. It translates to CASTTSVGRTDTQYF. The entire variable domain, with the rest obtained from reference TRBV5-1 and TRBJ2-3, is as follows: KAGVTQTPRYLIKTRGQQVTLSCSPISGHRSVSWYQQTPGQGLQFLFEYFSETQRNKGNFPGRFSGRQFSNSRSEMNVSTLELGDSALYLCASTTSVGRTDTQYFGPGTRLTVL.

The table lists this clonotype with many counts. This chain's CDR3 is CASSLTDRPSGNTIYF. CDR3 in DNA: TGTGCCAGCAGTTTAACTGACAGACCCTCTGGAAACACCATATATTTT. The rearrangement joins TRBV28 to TRBJ1-3, with D possibly TRBD1 on 5 matching bases. The CDR3 consists of 16 residues. Germline V lookup: CDR1 MDHEN, CDR2 SYDVKM. Deletions cut 2 bases from V and 0 bases from J, with 11 bases between.

Ten or more counts support this clonotype. This chain uses TRBV20-1 with TRBJ2-1, with TRBD2 as a possible D gene (5 bases). This CDR3 is built from 15 residues. V lost 5 bases to trimming and J lost 1 base, with 15 bases between them. Germline CDR1 DFQATT, CDR2 SNEGSKA (reference sequence). CDR3 protein: CSAPLRRYSYNEQFF. As DNA, the CDR3 is TGCAGTGCTCCCTTGCGGAGGTATTCCTACAATGAGCAGTTCTTC.

This clonotype was observed at least ten times. The J gene is TRBJ1-2, the V gene TRBV15; no clear D. V lost 1 base to trimming and J lost 7 bases, with 13 bases between them. Germline assignment: CDR1 LNHNV and CDR2 YYDKDF (reference sequence). The CDR3 loop spans 14 amino acids. This CDR3 reads CATSRGRTLTGYTF. The CDR3 DNA sequence: TGTGCCACCAGCAGAGGGCGGACTTTAACTGGCTACACCTTC.

This clonotype was detected a few times. The chain employs TRBV12-3 or TRBV12-4 and TRBJ2-7; 8 bases are shared with TRBD2. The CDR3 runs to 14 residues. Losses at the gene ends were 5 bases for V and 2 bases for J; bases not matched to a gene: 5. CDR3 in amino acids: CASSNLAGPYEQYF. The CDR3 nucleotides are TGTGCCAGCAGTAATCTAGCGGGTCCCTACGAGCAGTACTTC.

This clonotype occurred many times. The chain has TRBV15 and TRBJ2-3; TRBD2 agrees at 7 bases. There are 14 residues in the CDR3. Germline lookup yields CDR1 LNHNV and CDR2 YYDKDF (reference sequence). V shed 5 bases and J 6 bases; nucleotides not matched to a gene: 8. The CDR3 spells CATSARTSPDTQYF. The CDR3 bases are TGTGCCACCAGCGCCCGGACTAGTCCTGATACGCAGTATTTT. Based on the CDR3 plus reference TRBV15 and TRBJ2-3, the full variable domain is DAMVIQNPRYQVTQFGKPVTLSCSQTLNHNVMYWYQQKSSQAPKLLFHYYDKDFNNEADTPDNFQSRRPNTSFCFLDIRSPGLGDTAMYLCATSARTSPDTQYFGPGTRLTVL.

This clonotype was counted many times. The chain joins TRBV6-5 to TRBJ1-2, with a possible D match to TRBD1 (5 bases). V was pared by 0 bases and J by 8 bases, with 10 bases between. The germline gives CDR1 MNHEY, CDR2 SVGAGI. The CDR3 covers 13 residues. In DNA, the CDR3 is TGTGCCAGCAGTTACTCGGATCAGGGCGGCTACACCTTC. It is translated as CASSYSDQGGYTF.

This clonotype was detected many times. The rearrangement uses TRBV25-1 and TRBJ2-6, with D possibly matching TRBD2 (5 bases). Trimming took off 6 bases at V and 0 bases at J, with 12 bases between the two ends. CDR1 and CDR2 (germline): MGHDK, SYGVNS. The CDR3 loop spans 16 amino acids. CDR3 bases: TGTGCCAGCAGCACCCTTGGAGGCTCTGGGGCCAACGTCCTGACTTTC. Its translation is CASSTLGGSGANVLTF.

This chain uses TRBV28 with TRBJ2-3; 10 bases are a match to TRBD1. The germline gives CDR1 MDHEN, CDR2 SYDVKM. With 6 bases clipped from V and 4 bases from J, the junction kept 7 bases outside the gene matches. The CDR3 totals 15 residues. The CDR3 DNA is TGTGCCAGCAGACCGCCGGGACAGGGGCCAGATACGCAGTATTTT. It specifies CASRPPGQGPDTQYF.

This clonotype was picked up many times. J is TRBJ2-1 and V is TRBV6-5; a possible D gene is TRBD2 (6 bases). Germline V gene sequence: CDR1 MNHEY, CDR2 SVGAGI. Trimming removed 4 bases at V and 10 bases at J, with 8 bases between. This CDR3 contains 11 residues. CDR3 DNA: TGTGCCAGCAGTTCCGCGGGAGAGCAGTTCTTC. Amino acids: CASSSAGEQFF.

This clonotype was detected many times. The chain combines TRBV10-3 with TRBJ1-2; a possible D gene is TRBD1 (5 bases). The V and J ends lost 6 bases and 5 bases respectively, with 10 bases between them. The CDR3 is 12 residues long. CDR1 is ENHRY and CDR2 is SYGVKD in the germline V gene. CDR3 amino acids: CAIRVQGYGYTF. CDR3 in DNA: TGTGCCATCAGGGTTCAGGGTTATGGCTACACCTTC.

This clonotype was counted at least ten times. V and J are TRBV7-8 and TRBJ1-4; D is perhaps TRBD1 (6 bases). The CDR3 is made up of 15 amino acids. V gave up 1 base and J gave up 7 bases, with 13 bases separating them. The V gene's germline CDR1 is SGHVS and CDR2 FQNEAQ. This chain's CDR3 is CASSLESAGAEKLFF. The CDR3 DNA sequence: TGTGCCAGCAGCTTAGAATCGGCAGGGGCTGAAAAACTGTTTTTT. Together with reference TRBV7-8 and TRBJ1-4, the CDR3 gives the full variable domain: GAGVSQSPRYKVAKRGQDVALRCDPISGHVSLFWYQQALGQGPEFLTYFQNEAQLDKSGLPSDRFFAERPEGSVSTLKIQRTQQEDSAVYLCASSLESAGAEKLFFGSGTQLSVL.

This clonotype has a count of ten or more. The chain employs TRBV20-1 and TRBJ2-3, with TRBD2 identical over 10 bases. There are 16 residues in the CDR3. The germline V gene has CDR1 DFQATT and CDR2 SNEGSKA (reference sequence). The J segment lost 1 base and the V segment lost 5 bases, leaving 9 bases of the junction unmatched. The CDR3 is CSALPSGSSRTDTQYF. CDR3 nucleotide sequence: TGCAGTGCTCTCCCTAGCGGGAGTTCGCGCACAGATACGCAGTATTTT.

Here the CDR3 DNA reads TGTGCCAGCTCACCAGGAGCGGAGGATACGCAGTATTTT. Protein sequence: CASSPGAEDTQYF. The V gene is TRBV18, the J gene TRBJ2-3; possible D gene TRBD2, 5 bases. The CDR3 loop spans 13 amino acids. With 2 bases removed from V and 6 bases from J, the gap between germline ends came to 9 bases. The V gene's germline CDR1 is KGHSH and CDR2 LQKENI.

This clonotype was observed at least ten times. The rearrangement links TRBV2 to TRBJ2-1; 7 nucleotides align to TRBD1. CDR1 and CDR2 from the germline V gene are SNHLY and FYNNEI. J gave up 6 bases and V 3 bases, and 5 bases lay outside the gene matches. The CDR3 is 14 amino acids. CDR3 loop: CASSEGQTTNEQFF. CDR3 DNA: TGTGCCAGCAGTGAGGGACAGACCACCAATGAGCAGTTCTTC.

With regard to this clonotype: Relative to the germline gene, one junction end is altered; a read error may explain this. The rearrangement links TRBV12-3 or TRBV12-4 to TRBJ1-2; maybe TRBD1 (6 bases). CDR3 length: 13 residues. The CDR3 DNA reads TGTACCAGCAGCCTTAACAGGGACACCGGCTACACCTTC. The encoded protein is CTSSLNRDTGYTF.

Ten or more counts support this clonotype. The CDR3 region has the DNA TGTGCCAGCAGCCGGGACGACTCCTACGAGCAGTACTTC. Amino acid sequence: CASSRDDSYEQYF. The J gene is TRBJ2-7, the V gene TRBV7-9; D may correspond to TRBD1 or TRBD2 (5 bases each). The CDR3 runs to 13 residues. The V end lost 5 bases, the J end lost 0 bases, and 8 bases lay between the germline ends. The germline V gene has CDR1 SEHNR and CDR2 FQNEAQ (reference sequence).

J is TRBJ2-7 and V is TRBV5-1, with 8 nucleotides matching TRBD2. Germline V lookup: CDR1 SGHRS, CDR2 YFSETQ. V trimming: 1 base; J trimming: 3 bases; junction bases outside the gene matches: 6. This CDR3 comprises 15 residues. The CDR3 region has the DNA TGCGCCAGCAGCTTGAGTACTAGCGGAGGCTACGAGCAGTACTTC. This gives the protein CASSLSTSGGYEQYF.

This clonotype was recorded at least ten times. V gene TRBV20-1 combines with J gene TRBJ2-3; the D is unclear. Trimming cost V 7 bases and J 2 bases, with 16 bases left between them. This CDR3 contains 14 residues. Per germline, CDR1 DFQATT and CDR2 SNEGSKA (reference sequence). CDR3 DNA sequence: TGCAGTGTCGTCCCCCCGCCCTTCACAGATACGCAGTATTTT. It translates to CSVVPPPFTDTQYF.

This clonotype was seen at least ten times. This rearrangement joins TRBV19 to TRBJ1-5; the match to TRBD1 covers 8 bases. The CDR3 is 15 amino acids. Trimming cost V 6 bases and J 6 bases; bases outside gene matches: 10. CDR1 LNHDA and CDR2 SQIVND come from the germline V gene (reference sequence). CDR3 protein: CASRVDQGARQPQHF. The CDR3 nucleotides read TGTGCCAGTAGAGTAGACCAGGGGGCACGTCAGCCCCAGCATTTT.